This T cell receptor beta chain was recorded in a study of OX40 agonist ivuxolimab in advanced cancers. The V and J ends lost 0 bases and 6 bases respectively, with 15 bases between them. The CDR3 runs 16 residues. CDR1 LGHNA and CDR2 YSLEER come from the germline V gene. The table came from immunoSEQ multiplex PCR; TCRdb's copy has only in-frame clones and leaves some out. The profile shows 55,000 to 70,000 clones, roughly 90% of them singletons. The sequencing here drew on CD4+ or CD8+ T cells sorted from blood, taken in a trial of the OX40 agonist ivuxolimab. The chain employs TRBV4-3 and TRBJ1-3, with a tentative D call TRBD1 (6 bases). This clonotype was obtained from an adult with an advanced solid tumor such as melanoma, head and neck, liver or kidney cancer. DNA for the CDR3: TGCGCCAGCAGCCAAGAGACCCGGGGGCGAGAAAACACCATATATTTT. The encoded protein is CASSQETRGRENTIYF.